This T cell receptor beta chain was identified during a study of patients and donors after allogeneic stem cell transplantation. TCRdb reprocessed the RT-PCR reads via MiXCR and lists one record per CDR3 protein. Among 920,000 or so distinct CDR3 sequences listed, about 20% were seen once. This TCR derives from a human donor who was either an allogeneic HSCT recipient or a stem cell or donor lymphocyte infusion donor (not recorded which). It is not recorded whose cells these are; they may come from a transplant donor. Sequenced sample: blood, either unsorted or a sorted T cell fraction (not recorded which).

The CDR3 DNA is TGTGCCAGCAGCTTAGATGTAAGGACAGGGTACCAAGAGACCCAGTACTTC. It is translated as CASSLDVRTGYQETQYF. The rearrangement joins TRBV11-3 to TRBJ2-5; 8 bases agree with TRBD1. CDR3 length: 17 residues. Germline CDR1 SGHNT, CDR2 YENEEA. Trimming removed 0 bases from V and 0 bases from J; junction bases left unmatched: 6.